A selection of T cell receptor beta chains follows, all from one sample in a study of blood T cell repertoires in COVID-19. Profiling relied on immunoSEQ multiplex PCR, and the TCRdb table lists in-frame clones only, not all of them. The sample shows fewer than 300,000 clones, more than 70% of them seen only once. The sample consisted of peripheral blood. These receptors originate from a woman under 30 with acute or convalescent COVID-19. Both conserved end residues are part of each CDR3. Fields, in order: clone size, CDR3 length, V gene, J gene, D gene, CDR3 protein, CDR3 DNA. The D gene is left open where the match is weak. The size of a clone is reported for some rows only, either as once, few or many, or as a class for expanded clones.

>.|13|TRBV12-3/TRBV12-4|TRBJ1-5|.
CASSLTGDQPQHF
TGTGCCAGCAGTTTAACGGGGGATCAGCCCCAGCATTTT
>many|17|TRBV13|TRBJ2-7|TRBD2
CASSLVGSGGRVDEQYF
TGTGCCAGCAGCTTAGTCGGTTCGGGCGGGAGAGTCGACGAGCAGTACTTC
>.|14|TRBV7-6|TRBJ2-1|TRBD2
CASSPSGAYNEQFF
TGTGCCAGCAGTCCTAGCGGAGCCTACAATGAGCAGTTCTTC
>.|17|TRBV7-2|TRBJ2-7|TRBD1
CASSRKTGQQASYEQYF
TGTGCCAGCAGCCGGAAAACGGGACAGCAGGCTTCCTACGAGCAGTACTTC
>once|16|TRBV21-1|TRBJ2-7|.
CASSKDRLAHTYEQYF
TGTGCCAGCAGCAAAGATCGACTAGCGCATACCTACGAGCAGTACTTC
>.|15|TRBV10-2|TRBJ2-7|TRBD2
CASSEWLAGAYEQYF
TGCGCCAGCAGTGAGTGGCTAGCGGGAGCCTACGAGCAGTACTTC
>.|14|TRBV18|TRBJ2-3|TRBD2
CASSPGLAVDTQYF
TGTGCCAGCTCACCGGGACTAGCGGTAGATACGCAGTATTTT
>.|15|TRBV7-2|TRBJ1-4|.
CASSFQLLTNEKLFF
TGTGCCAGCAGCTTCCAATTGTTAACTAATGAAAAACTGTTTTTT
>.|16|TRBV30|TRBJ1-1|.
CAWSPPTDRKNTEAFF
TGTGCCTGGAGTCCTCCTACAGACAGGAAGAACACTGAAGCTTTCTTT
>.|13|TRBV27|TRBJ2-2|TRBD2
CAIGTSGTGELFF
TGTGCCATCGGGACTAGCGGGACCGGGGAGCTGTTTTTT
>few|13|TRBV2|TRBJ1-2|.
CASSQDTKDTNTF
TGTGCCAGCAGTCAGGACACGAAAGATACAAACACCTTC
>.|14|TRBV18|TRBJ1-1|.
CASSPIRTGSEAFF
TGTGCCAGCTCACCAATTAGAACAGGGAGTGAAGCTTTCTTT
>.|13|TRBV6-1|TRBJ2-1|.
CASSEGGVYEQFF
TGTGCCAGCAGTGAAGGGGGGGTATATGAGCAGTTCTTC
>.|15|TRBV15|TRBJ1-5|TRBD1
CATKQGAGGNQPQHF
TGTGCCACGAAACAGGGGGCAGGAGGCAATCAGCCCCAGCATTTT
>.|17|TRBV18|TRBJ2-6|TRBD1
CASSLTGNPSGANVLTF
TGTGCCAGCTCATTGACAGGGAATCCCTCTGGGGCCAACGTCCTGACTTTC